This T cell receptor beta chain was captured by sequencing in a study of blood T cell repertoires in COVID-19. Germline CDR1 and CDR2: MNHEY and SVGEGT. CDR3 length: 14 amino acids. With 5 bases clipped from V and 1 base from J, the junction kept 1 base outside the gene matches. Sequenced by immunoSEQ multiplex PCR; TCRdb stores in-frame clones only, minus some. The sample includes about 85,000 clones, roughly 87% seen only once; the top ten take about 5.2%. The chain combines TRBV6-2 or TRBV6-3 with TRBJ1-1; 10 positions agree with TRBD1. This receptor was taken from a man between 60 and 70 years old with acute or convalescent COVID-19. Specimen: peripheral blood. The CDR3 DNA reads TGTGCCAGCAGTGGGACAGGGGCGAACACTGAAGCTTTCTTT. As protein: CASSGTGANTEAFF.